The 26 T cell receptor beta chains in this list originate from one sample, sequenced in a study of somatic mutations in cytotoxic T cells in rheumatoid arthritis. Profiled with immunoSEQ multiplex PCR; TCRdb holds only in-frame clones, not every one. The profile shows approximately 13,000 clones, 74% of them singletons. Sequenced material: CD8+ T cells sorted from blood. The receptors derive from a man aged 65-85 years in good health.

This clone was picked up one time. The chain uses TRBV30 and TRBJ2-7; a possible D gene is TRBD1 (6 bases). V was cut by 4 bases and J by 5 bases, with 12 bases left in between. Germline-derived CDR1 and CDR2 are GTSNPN and SVGIG (reference sequence). The CDR3 has 12 residues. CDR3 sequence: CAWNHRENEQYF. The CDR3, as DNA: TGTGCCTGGAACCACAGGGAGAACGAGCAGTACTTC.

This clone was observed a single time. J is TRBJ2-1 and V is TRBV27, with 9 bases aligning to TRBD2. J gave up 7 bases and V 4 bases, and 8 bases lay outside the gene matches. The germline V gene has CDR1 MNHEY and CDR2 SMNVEV (reference sequence). There are 15 residues in the CDR3. The CDR3 here is CASSWLSGSTNEQFF. Written as DNA, the CDR3 is TGTGCCAGCAGTTGGCTTAGCGGGAGTACAAATGAGCAGTTCTTC.

The chain uses TRBV7-8 and TRBJ2-1, with 7 bases aligning to TRBD2. The CDR3 consists of 17 residues. The germline gives CDR1 SGHVS, CDR2 FQNEAQ. V shed 2 bases and J 4 bases; nucleotides not matched to a gene: 11. CDR3 in DNA: TGTGCCAGCAGCTTATTGCTCCGGGAGGCCCAATACAATGAGCAGTTCTTC. Translation: CASSLLLREAQYNEQFF.

CDR3 in DNA: TGTGCCAGCAGCGTAAGCTCCGGGACTAGCGGATACACCGGGGAGCTGTTTTTT. It specifies CASSVSSGTSGYTGELFF. This chain connects TRBV9 to TRBJ2-2, with 11 positions matching TRBD2. The CDR3 sequence is 18 residues long. With V trimmed by 1 base and J by 3 bases, 8 bases remained unmatched. Germline CDR1 is SGDLS and CDR2 is YYNGEE. Supplemented by reference TRBV9 and TRBJ2-2, the full variable domain reads DSGVTQTPKHLITATGQRVTLRCSPRSGDLSVYWYQQSLDQGLQFLIQYYNGEERAKGNILERFSAQQFPDLHSELNLSSLELGDSALYFCASSVSSGTSGYTGELFFGEGSRLTVL.

This chain connects TRBV11-2 to TRBJ1-4; possibly TRBD1 for D (5 bases). Germline CDR1 reads SGHAT; CDR2 reads FQNNGV. CDR3 length: 14 residues. Between the trimmed V and J ends, which lost 5 bases and 7 bases, there was a span of 14 bases. CDR3 loop: CASSRDARGEKLFF. The CDR3 DNA reads TGTGCCAGCAGCCGGGACGCAAGGGGTGAAAAACTGTTTTTT.

By frequency in the sample, this clone is hyperexpanded. V and J are TRBV6-5 and TRBJ1-2; D may be TRBD1 (6 bases). The CDR3 spans 16 residues. CDR1 and CDR2 from the germline V gene are MNHEY and SVGAGI. V lost 0 bases to trimming and J lost 1 base, with 12 bases between them. The CDR3 coding sequence is TGTGCCAGCAGTTACTCCGGACAGACTCGTAACTATGGCTACACCTTC. It encodes CASSYSGQTRNYGYTF.

The chain links TRBV9 to TRBJ1-4, with 10 bases lining up with TRBD1. The CDR3 contains 15 residues. The germline CDR1 and CDR2 sequences are SGDLS and YYNGEE. V lost 4 bases, J lost 5 bases, and 5 bases stayed unmatched. This CDR3 is CASSPPGQGNEKLFF. The CDR3 DNA reads TGTGCCAGCAGCCCCCCGGGACAGGGGAATGAAAAACTGTTTTTT. The entire variable domain, with the rest obtained from reference TRBV9 and TRBJ1-4, is as follows: DSGVTQTPKHLITATGQRVTLRCSPRSGDLSVYWYQQSLDQGLQFLIQYYNGEERAKGNILERFSAQQFPDLHSELNLSSLELGDSALYFCASSPPGQGNEKLFFGSGTQLSVL.

The chain links TRBV27 to TRBJ1-4; no firm D call. The CDR3 has 13 amino acids. With 10 bases removed from V and 4 bases from J, the gap between germline ends came to 13 bases. Germline lookup yields CDR1 MNHEY and CDR2 SMNVEV (reference sequence). The CDR3 reads CATRGGLNEKLFF. The CDR3 nucleotides are TGTGCCACTCGGGGAGGGCTTAATGAAAAACTGTTTTTT. Together with reference TRBV27 and TRBJ1-4, the CDR3 gives the full variable domain: EAQVTQNPRYLITVTGKKLTVTCSQNMNHEYMSWYRQDPGLGLRQIYYSMNVEVTDKGDVPEGYKVSRKEKRNFPLILESPSPNQTSLYFCATRGGLNEKLFFGSGTQLSVL.

Relative to its sample, this clone is medium-sized (0.01 to 0.1%). The gene calls are TRBV28 and TRBJ1-3; weak D call: TRBD1 (6 bases). The CDR3 consists of 16 residues. The V end lost 4 bases, the J end lost 2 bases, and 15 bases lay between the germline ends. CDR1 MDHEN and CDR2 SYDVKM come from the germline V gene. The CDR3 region is CASSSRTAVPGNTIYF. The DNA for the CDR3 is TGTGCCAGCAGTTCCCGGACAGCGGTCCCTGGAAACACCATATATTTT.

The CDR3 region has the DNA TGTGCCAGCAGTTTATCGGGACAGCTTAACTATGGCTACACCTTC. Translation: CASSLSGQLNYGYTF. The rearrangement joins TRBV27 to TRBJ1-2; 7 positions match TRBD1. The V gene end was trimmed by 0 bases and the J gene end by 1 base; junction bases not matched to a gene: 2. This CDR3 spans 15 amino acids. Looked up from germline, CDR1 is MNHEY and CDR2 is SMNVEV (reference sequence).

The rearrangement joins TRBV30 to TRBJ1-2; D perhaps matches TRBD1 (5 bases). The CDR3 contains 12 residues. CDR1 GTSNPN and CDR2 SVGIG come from the germline V gene (reference sequence). V lost 2 bases and J lost 5, with 9 bases in between. For the CDR3, the DNA is TGTGCCTGGAGTTTAGGGGTTTATGGCTACACCTTC. Its protein product is CAWSLGVYGYTF.

The genes are TRBV6-5 and TRBJ2-3; D is unclear. This CDR3 spans 14 amino acids. From germline, CDR1 is MNHEY and CDR2 SVGAGI. V was trimmed by 6 bases and J by 4 bases, leaving 14 bases between them. CDR3 residues: CASSYHRSSDTQYF. For the CDR3, the DNA is TGTGCCAGCAGCTACCACCGCTCATCAGATACGCAGTATTTT.

The CDR3 region has the DNA TGTGCCAGCAGCCCGCGGACAGGTCCGATCACCGGGGAGCTGTTTTTT. It specifies CASSPRTGPITGELFF. This rearrangement joins TRBV11-3 to TRBJ2-2; 7 positions agree with TRBD1. Trimming at V came to 5 bases and at J to 4 bases, leaving 10 bases not matched to a gene. The CDR3 runs 16 residues. Germline CDR1 is SGHNT and CDR2 is YENEEA.

The chain combines TRBV6-1 with TRBJ2-3, with D uncertain. CDR1 is MNHNS, CDR2 SASEGT, per germline. Trimming took 6 bases from V and 3 from J, leaving 7 bases between them. The length of the CDR3 is 12 residues. The CDR3 reads CASRDRTDTQYF. CDR3 sequence (DNA): TGTGCCAGCAGGGATAGGACAGATACGCAGTATTTT.

By share of the sample, this clone is medium-sized (0.01 to 0.1%). The DNA for the CDR3 is TGTGCCAGCACCCACGGTGGGGGACCCTACGAGCAGTACTTC. Protein sequence: CASTHGGGPYEQYF. This chain uses TRBV6-6 with TRBJ2-7, with D possibly being TRBD1 or TRBD2 (5 bases each). The CDR3 totals 14 residues. V lost 7 bases and J lost 2, with 15 bases in between. Germline CDR1 is MNHNY and CDR2 is SVGAGI (reference sequence).

In this sample, this clone is medium-sized. The chain has TRBV19 and TRBJ1-4; D is uncertain. The CDR3 runs 13 residues. Trimming removed 4 bases at V and 5 bases at J, with 8 bases between. The germline gives CDR1 LNHDA, CDR2 SQIVND (reference sequence). The CDR3 is CASSKSSNEKLFF. CDR3 coding DNA: TGTGCCAGTAGTAAGAGCTCGAATGAAAAACTGTTTTTT.

The chain joins TRBV6-5 to TRBJ2-2; D possibly corresponds to TRBD2 (5 bases). This CDR3 is 15 amino acids long. V shed 5 bases and J shed 6 bases, with 16 bases lying between them. CDR1 MNHEY and CDR2 SVGAGI come from the germline V gene. The CDR3 DNA reads as TGTGCCAGCAGTACCCGCTGGACTGCAGCCGGGGAGCTGTTTTTT. This translates into CASSTRWTAAGELFF.

The rearrangement links TRBV29-1 to TRBJ2-7, with TRBD1 matching 8 bases. The germline CDR1 and CDR2 sequences are SQVTM and ANQGSEA. The CDR3 is 15 residues long. Trimming removed 7 bases from V and 0 bases from J; junction bases left unmatched: 11. DNA of the CDR3: TGCAGCGCTAGGACAGGGAAGGATAACTCCTACGAGCAGTACTTC. This sequence encodes CSARTGKDNSYEQYF.

The V and J genes are TRBV13 and TRBJ2-7, with a weak D call TRBD2 (5 bases). The V gene's germline CDR1 is PRHDT and CDR2 FYEKMQ (reference sequence). The V end lost 4 bases, the J end lost 6 bases, and 13 bases lay between the germline ends. CDR3 length equals 13 residues. This CDR3 is CASSSGLRGEQYF. In DNA, the CDR3 is TGTGCCAGCAGCTCCGGACTTCGTGGCGAGCAGTACTTC.

This chain uses TRBV7-2 with TRBJ2-5; 9 positions match TRBD1. Unmatched junction bases numbered 4, after V lost 4 bases and J lost 4 bases. Per the germline V gene, CDR1 is SGHTA and CDR2 is FQGNSA. The CDR3 totals 14 residues. CDR3 coding DNA: TGTGCCAGCAGCTCGACAGGGGGGAGAGAGACCCAGTACTTC. It is translated as CASSSTGGRETQYF.

V and J are TRBV6-5 and TRBJ2-7, with D perhaps given as TRBD1 or TRBD2 (6 bases each). V was pared by 2 bases and J by 0 bases, with 11 bases between. The CDR3 has 15 residues. The germline V gene encodes CDR1 MNHEY and CDR2 SVGAGI. The CDR3 is CASSYPGGGSYEQYF. DNA of the CDR3: TGTGCCAGCAGTTACCCTGGAGGGGGCTCCTACGAGCAGTACTTC.

V is TRBV19 and J is TRBJ1-1; D gene unclear. Germline V gene data show CDR1 as LNHDA and CDR2 as SQIVND (reference sequence). Trimming shortened V by 1 base and J by 7 bases, and 7 bases separated the two germline ends. This CDR3 spans 12 amino acids. The CDR3 region is CASSIGAVEAFF. The CDR3 DNA follows: TGTGCCAGTAGTATAGGGGCGGTTGAAGCTTTCTTT.

The genes are TRBV28 and TRBJ1-1; D gene uncertain. The CDR3 has 13 residues. Trimming took 4 bases from V and 1 from J, leaving 7 bases between them. Germline V gene data show CDR1 as MDHEN and CDR2 as SYDVKM. DNA of the CDR3: TGTGCCAGCAGTTCAGCCGGGAACACTGAAGCTTTCTTT. Protein: CASSSAGNTEAFF.

The chain joins TRBV5-1 to TRBJ1-2; a weak D match, TRBD1 (6 bases). Germline V lookup: CDR1 SGHRS, CDR2 YFSETQ. Trimming took 2 bases from V and 3 from J, leaving 11 bases between them. This CDR3 has 14 residues. The CDR3 DNA follows: TGCGCCAGCAGCTTAGGGGGGCCCGACTATGGCTACACCTTC. Its translation is CASSLGGPDYGYTF.

This clone has just a few counts. The J gene is TRBJ2-5, the V gene TRBV27; D may be TRBD1 or TRBD2 (6 bases each). The CDR3 sequence is 15 residues long. V lost 5 bases, J lost 4 bases, and 17 bases lay in between. Germline-derived CDR1 and CDR2 are MNHEY and SMNVEV (reference sequence). The CDR3 bases are TGTGCCAGCAGTACACCGGGGGCGGGATTAGAGACCCAGTACTTC. Encoded protein: CASSTPGAGLETQYF.

This chain connects TRBV4-3 to TRBJ1-3; maybe TRBD1 (6 bases). Germline CDR1 is LGHNA and CDR2 is YSLEER. The CDR3 has 15 residues. Trimming left V 0 bases short and J 2 bases short, with 8 bases between. This CDR3 is CASSQDRGAGNTIYF. The CDR3 DNA reads as TGCGCCAGCAGCCAAGACAGGGGAGCTGGAAACACCATATATTTT.